This T cell receptor (beta chain) appears in the sequencing data of a study of PD-1 blockade in mismatch repair-deficient tumors. The V gene's germline CDR1 is SGHTA and CDR2 FQGNSA. CDR3 length: 13 residues. V shed 6 bases and J shed 9 bases, with 15 bases lying between them. TCR sequencing covered a few patients who responded to pembrolizumab. This clone was seen only once. Its antigen is undetermined. The table came from immunoSEQ multiplex PCR; TCRdb's copy has only in-frame clones and leaves some out. The table lists some 120,000 clones, 70% to 90% of them singletons, with roughly 13% in the top ten. Whole-study findings and limits: Tumor-resident clones, often undetectable pretreatment in blood, expanded then contracted after pembrolizumab.

The material was peripheral blood, obtained 44 weeks after starting pembrolizumab. The chain combines TRBV7-2 with TRBJ2-1; D is uncertain. This sequence was found in an adult with mismatch repair-deficient cancer. The CDR3 sequence is CASSSFESGEQFF. CDR3 in DNA: TGTGCCAGCAGTTCCTTCGAGAGTGGTGAGCAGTTCTTC.